This T cell receptor beta chain comes out of a study of patients and donors after allogeneic stem cell transplantation. CDR1 is DFQATT and CDR2 is SNEGSKA in the germline V gene (reference sequence). This CDR3 contains 11 residues. Trimming cost V 3 bases and J 6 bases, with 6 bases left between them. TCRdb used MiXCR to reprocess the RT-PCR reads, holding one entry per CDR3 protein. The table shows some 200,000 distinct CDR3 sequences, with around two fifths occurring only once. The sample holds many counts of this clonotype. The J gene is TRBJ2-1, the V gene TRBV20-1; D unresolved. The sample comprised blood, either unsorted or a sorted T cell fraction (not recorded which). This receptor was obtained from a human donor who was either an allogeneic HSCT recipient or a stem cell or donor lymphocyte infusion donor (not recorded which). It is not recorded whose cells these are; they may come from a transplant donor. The CDR3: CSASRSNEQFF. The CDR3 DNA reads TGCAGTGCTAGTAGGTCCAATGAGCAGTTCTTC.